These 10 T cell receptor beta chains share one sample of origin, sequenced in a study of healthy donors' naive CD4 and CD8 T cells. TCR libraries were built from roughly 0.5 ug of total RNA by linear amplification. MiXCR was run by TCRdb on the reads, yielding one entry per CDR3 protein. This sample carries roughly 200,000 distinct CDR3 sequences, 74% of them seen once, and the ten largest clones take 2% to 2.5%. The sample consisted of naive CD4+ and CD8+ T cells sorted from blood, pooled from several donors. The source is a pool of human donors in good health; the sample pools cells from several healthy donors.

This clonotype was recorded once. V usage is TRBV19 and J usage is TRBJ2-1; D gene ambiguous. Germline V CDR1 and CDR2: LNHDA, SQIVND (reference sequence). The CDR3 is made up of 14 amino acids. V was clipped by 5 bases and J by 0 bases, with 8 bases between them. CDR3 residues: CASSPTHSYNEQFF. Here the CDR3 DNA reads TGTGCCAGTAGTCCGACTCACTCCTACAATGAGCAGTTCTTC.

This chain joins TRBV27 and TRBJ2-7; D may be TRBD2 (5 bases). V shed 3 bases and J shed 2 bases, with 14 bases lying between them. From germline, CDR1 is MNHEY and CDR2 SMNVEV (reference sequence). The CDR3 is 15 amino acids. CDR3 sequence: CASSFPSDGTYEQYF. DNA of the CDR3: TGTGCCAGCAGTTTCCCCTCCGACGGGACCTACGAGCAGTACTTC.

This clonotype was counted a few times. The rearrangement uses TRBV12-3 or TRBV12-4 and TRBJ1-6, with 11 bases aligning to TRBD1. The CDR3 runs to 16 residues. The V gene end was trimmed by 6 bases and the J gene end by 7 bases; junction bases not matched to a gene: 8. The CDR3 spells CASSRSWTGGNSPLHF. The CDR3 DNA follows: TGTGCCAGCAGCCGCTCGTGGACAGGGGGCAATTCACCCCTCCACTTT.

This chain uses TRBV29-1 with TRBJ2-7; 8 bases match TRBD1. After removal of 1 base from V and 0 bases from J, the junction contained 11 bases not matched to a gene. Germline V gene lookup returns CDR1 SQVTM and CDR2 ANQGSEA. This CDR3 is built from 17 residues. In nucleotides, the CDR3 is TGCAGCGTTGAAGCGAATCGAGGTGACAGGGGCTCCTACGAGCAGTACTTC. Its protein product is CSVEANRGDRGSYEQYF.

The table lists this clonotype with a few counts. The rearrangement links TRBV19 to TRBJ1-2; D remains unclear. The germline V and J ends were trimmed by 1 base and 6 bases, with 12 bases remaining between them. The CDR3 has 14 residues. The V gene's germline CDR1 is LNHDA and CDR2 SQIVND (reference sequence). Here the CDR3 DNA reads TGTGCCAGTAGTATAGGCCAGCCGTCTGATGGCTACACCTTC. This translates into CASSIGQPSDGYTF.

The CDR3 reads CSGSNTYLNTEAFF. CDR3 in DNA: TGCAGCGGAAGTAACACTTACTTGAACACTGAAGCTTTCTTT. The J gene is TRBJ1-1, the V gene TRBV29-1; D is uncertain. Germline-derived CDR1 and CDR2 are SQVTM and ANQGSEA. CDR3 length: 14 residues. The germline V and J ends were trimmed by 7 bases and 0 bases, with 15 bases remaining between them.

This clonotype was picked up one time. The J gene is TRBJ2-5, the V gene TRBV29-1; D is possibly TRBD1 (6 bases). The V end was cut by 4 bases, the J end by 5 bases, with 11 bases between. Germline lookup yields CDR1 SQVTM and CDR2 ANQGSEA. The CDR3 loop spans 12 amino acids. CDR3 DNA sequence: TGCAGCGTTGTCGTGGGGGCGGAGACCCAGTACTTC. As protein: CSVVVGAETQYF. The whole variable domain, remainder taken from reference TRBV29-1 and TRBJ2-5, is SAVISQKPSRDICQRGTSLTIQCQVDSQVTMMFWYRQQPGQSLTLIATANQGSEATYESGFVIDKFPISRPNLTFSTLTVSNMSPEDSSIYLCSVVVGAETQYFGPGTRLLVL.

This chain joins TRBV29-1 and TRBJ2-3, with 7 bases aligning to TRBD1. From germline, CDR1 is SQVTM and CDR2 ANQGSEA. This CDR3 is built from 13 residues. With 7 bases clipped from V and 5 bases from J, the junction kept 9 bases outside the gene matches. This CDR3 reads CSGSRGRGDTQYF. As DNA, the CDR3 is TGCAGCGGCAGCAGGGGGAGAGGAGATACGCAGTATTTT.

V and J are TRBV5-4 and TRBJ2-5; perhaps TRBD2 as D (6 bases). The CDR3 is 17 amino acids. Trimming removed 2 bases from V and 2 bases from J, with 19 bases in between. CDR1 SGHNT and CDR2 YYREEE come from the germline V gene (reference sequence). CDR3 in DNA: TGTGCCAGCAGCTTATCGGGGAGGACTTACACTCAAGAGACCCAGTACTTC. This encodes CASSLSGRTYTQETQYF.

The chain is built from TRBV29-1 and TRBJ1-6; D unclear. Germline V gene data show CDR1 as SQVTM and CDR2 as ANQGSEA. Trimming removed 4 bases from V and 5 bases from J, with 9 bases in between. The length of the CDR3 is 13 residues. The CDR3 reads CSVVDGNNSPLHF. The CDR3 nucleotides are TGCAGCGTTGTGGACGGTAATAATTCACCCCTCCACTTT.